These 17 T cell receptor beta chains came from one sample sequenced in a study of T-cell memory formation after mild COVID-19. In TCRdb, the 5' RACE reads were re-called with MiXCR into one record per CDR3 protein. This sample has 350,000 to 450,000 distinct CDR3 sequences, with over 25% found just once. The sequenced sample was PBMCs or a T cell subset sorted from them (not recorded which). Receptors were obtained from an adult woman who had mild COVID-19 (a few samples of this study predate the infection). Cell type and time point are not known.

The CDR3 DNA reads as TGTGCCAGCAGCTTAGGGACTCGGGGTACTAGCACAGATACGCAGTATTTT. Protein: CASSLGTRGTSTDTQYF. The chain is built from TRBV7-9 and TRBJ2-3; a possible D gene is TRBD2 (5 bases). CDR1 SEHNR and CDR2 FQNEAQ come from the germline V gene (reference sequence). V shed 1 base and J shed 0 bases, with 14 bases lying between them. This CDR3 comprises 17 residues.

This clonotype was seen only a few times. This chain joins TRBV3-1 and TRBJ2-5; 13 nucleotides align to TRBD2. The ends lost 1 base at V and 7 bases at J; junction bases unmatched: 6. In germline, CDR1 is LGHDT, CDR2 YNNKEL (reference sequence). This CDR3 is built from 16 residues. The CDR3 bases are TGTGCCAGCAGCCAAGTACCCGGGACTAGCGGGACGACCCAGTACTTC. The encoded protein is CASSQVPGTSGTTQYF.

This chain connects TRBV14 to TRBJ2-1, with 9 bases matching TRBD2. The CDR3 loop spans 13 amino acids. CDR1 is SGHDN, CDR2 FVKESK, per germline. V trimming: 8 bases; J trimming: 7 bases; junction bases outside the gene matches: 6. The CDR3 sequence: CASGFAGGNEQFF. The CDR3 nucleotides read TGTGCCAGCGGATTCGCGGGAGGGAATGAGCAGTTCTTC.

The chain couples TRBV30 to TRBJ1-1, with 7 bases aligning to TRBD1. The junction had 5 bases not matched to a gene; V was cut back by 2 bases and J by 5 bases. Germline CDR1 reads GTSNPN; CDR2 reads SVGIG (reference sequence). The CDR3 runs 13 residues. CDR3 sequence reads: CAWSLDRVTEAFF. DNA for the CDR3: TGTGCCTGGAGTCTAGACAGGGTAACTGAAGCTTTCTTT.

The chain recombines TRBV5-1 with TRBJ2-2; 12 nucleotides line up with TRBD2. V shed 5 bases, J shed 7 bases, and the junction held 9 bases outside the gene matches. Germline CDR1 is SGHRS and CDR2 is YFSETQ. The CDR3 consists of 16 residues. This chain's CDR3 is CASRETSGGNGGELFF. The CDR3 DNA sequence: TGCGCCAGCAGGGAGACTAGCGGGGGTAACGGCGGGGAGCTGTTTTTT.

J is TRBJ2-1 and V is TRBV5-1; 13 nucleotides agree with TRBD2. CDR1 and CDR2 (germline): SGHRS, YFSETQ. The J segment lost 8 bases and the V segment lost 6 bases, leaving 11 bases of the junction unmatched. CDR3 size: 16 residues. CDR3 nucleotides: TGCGCCAGCAACCCGGGACTAGCGGGGAGAAGGGATGAGCAGTTCTTC. Amino acid sequence: CASNPGLAGRRDEQFF.

The rearrangement links TRBV15 to TRBJ2-3; 8 positions agree with TRBD2. The V and J ends lost 2 bases and 0 bases, in that order; junction bases with no gene match: 4. This CDR3 has 16 residues. Germline V gives CDR1 LNHNV, CDR2 YYDKDF (reference sequence). In DNA, the CDR3 is TGTGCCACCAGCAGACGGTCGGGAGGGAGCACAGATACGCAGTATTTT. Translating it yields CATSRRSGGSTDTQYF.

The V gene is TRBV27, the J gene TRBJ1-2; D remains unclear. Germline lookup yields CDR1 MNHEY and CDR2 SMNVEV (reference sequence). Trimming pared 2 bases from V and 2 bases from J, leaving 6 bases between. The CDR3 totals 13 residues. The CDR3 here is CASSLATNYGYTF. The CDR3 DNA is TGTGCCAGCAGTTTAGCTACCAACTATGGCTACACCTTC.

This clonotype was picked up many times. This chain connects TRBV11-2 to TRBJ2-5; D may be TRBD2 (5 bases). The CDR3 runs to 14 residues. V lost 3 bases, J lost 4 bases, and 12 bases lay in between. Germline V gives CDR1 SGHAT, CDR2 FQNNGV. The CDR3 DNA follows: TGTGCCAGCAGCTTTTTCACGGGGTCAGAGACCCAGTACTTC. This sequence encodes CASSFFTGSETQYF.

The rearrangement joins TRBV5-6 to TRBJ2-7, with a weak D call TRBD1 (5 bases). The CDR3 is 15 amino acids. The germline V gene encodes CDR1 SGHDT and CDR2 YYEEEE. Trimming stripped 4 bases from V and 2 bases from J, with 16 bases between. The CDR3 sequence: CASSLTDPLPYEQYF. CDR3 coding DNA: TGTGCCAGCAGCCTGACAGACCCCTTACCCTACGAGCAGTACTTC. Full variable domain (rest looked up from reference TRBV5-6 and TRBJ2-7): DAGVTQSPTHLIKTRGQQVTLRCSPKSGHDTVSWYQQALGQGPQFIFQYYEEEERQRGNFPDRFSGHQFPNYSSELNVNALLLGDSALYLCASSLTDPLPYEQYFGPGTRLTVT.

CDR3: CASGLGGETQYF. CDR3 bases: TGTGCCAGCGGATTAGGGGGAGAGACCCAGTACTTC. The chain has TRBV14 and TRBJ2-5; possible D gene TRBD1, 6 bases. V was trimmed by 8 bases and J by 4 bases, leaving 11 bases between them. CDR1 SGHDN and CDR2 FVKESK come from the germline V gene. The CDR3 covers 12 residues. Based on the CDR3 plus reference TRBV14 and TRBJ2-5, the full variable domain is EAGVTQFPSHSVIEKGQTVTLRCDPISGHDNLYWYRRVMGKEIKFLLHFVKESKQDESGMPNNRFLAERTGGTYSTLKVQPAELEDSGVYFCASGLGGETQYFGPGTRLLVL.

The chain couples TRBV3-1 to TRBJ2-3, with D unclear. V lost 6 bases, J lost 6 bases, and 10 bases lay in between. The CDR3 has 12 amino acids. From germline, CDR1 is LGHDT and CDR2 YNNKEL (reference sequence). The chain's CDR3 is CASRASRDTQYF. The CDR3 nucleotides are TGTGCCAGCAGGGCCTCCCGGGATACGCAGTATTTT.

The chain joins TRBV5-6 to TRBJ2-3; TRBD2 aligns across 10 bases. CDR1 SGHDT and CDR2 YYEEEE come from the germline V gene. The CDR3 runs 16 residues. Trimming at V came to 3 bases and at J to 2 bases, leaving 6 bases not matched to a gene. CDR3 loop: CASSYSSGGTTDTQYF. In nucleotides, the CDR3 is TGTGCCAGCAGCTACAGTAGCGGGGGGACCACAGATACGCAGTATTTT.

This clonotype was seen just once. This chain links TRBV7-6 with TRBJ2-7, with D unresolved. Trimming shortened V by 4 bases and J by 5 bases, and 12 bases separated the two germline ends. CDR1 SGHVS and CDR2 FNYEAQ come from the germline V gene. The CDR3 sequence is 13 residues long. Here the CDR3 reads CASSSSNGHEQYF. CDR3 sequence (DNA): TGTGCCAGCAGCTCTTCCAATGGCCACGAGCAGTACTTC.

The table lists this clonotype with a few counts. This chain joins TRBV29-1 and TRBJ2-1, with 9 bases aligning to TRBD1. The V gene's germline CDR1 is SQVTM and CDR2 ANQGSEA. The CDR3 loop spans 12 amino acids. V dropped 4 bases and J dropped 6; count of bases not matched to a gene: 1. The CDR3 DNA is TGCAGCGTTGGGGACAGGGTCAATGAGCAGTTCTTC. Protein sequence: CSVGDRVNEQFF.

The J gene is TRBJ2-2, the V gene TRBV7-9; D remains ambiguous. CDR1 is SEHNR, CDR2 FQNEAQ, per germline (reference sequence). This CDR3 is 14 amino acids long. Trimming shortened V by 5 bases and J by 6 bases, and 13 bases separated the two germline ends. CDR3: CASSTRTTSGELFF. The CDR3 bases are TGTGCCAGCAGCACTCGGACGACGTCCGGGGAGCTGTTTTTT. Looking up the rest from reference TRBV7-9 and TRBJ2-2 gives the full variable domain: DTGVSQNPRHKITKRGQNVTFRCDPISEHNRLYWYRQTLGQGPEFLTYFQNEAQLEKSRLLSDRFSAERPKGSFSTLEIQRTEQGDSAMYLCASSTRTTSGELFFGEGSRLTVL.

This clonotype was counted a few times. This rearrangement joins TRBV2 to TRBJ2-5, with unresolved D. V lost 5 bases and J 0 bases, leaving 10 bases between the germline ends. The CDR3 has 14 residues. Looked up from germline, CDR1 is SNHLY and CDR2 is FYNNEI. For the CDR3, the DNA is TGTGCCAGCAGTAACAGCCCTTACCAAGAGACCCAGTACTTC. Its protein is CASSNSPYQETQYF.